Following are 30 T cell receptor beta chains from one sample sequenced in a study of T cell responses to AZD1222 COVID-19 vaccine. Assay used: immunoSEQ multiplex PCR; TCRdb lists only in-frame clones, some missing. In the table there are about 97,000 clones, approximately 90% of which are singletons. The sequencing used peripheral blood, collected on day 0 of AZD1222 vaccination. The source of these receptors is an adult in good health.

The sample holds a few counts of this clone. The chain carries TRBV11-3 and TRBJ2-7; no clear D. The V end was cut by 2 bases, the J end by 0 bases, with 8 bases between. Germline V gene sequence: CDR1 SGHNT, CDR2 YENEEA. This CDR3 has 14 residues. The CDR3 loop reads CASSLMASSYEQYF. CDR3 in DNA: TGTGCCAGCAGCTTAATGGCCAGCTCCTACGAGCAGTACTTC.

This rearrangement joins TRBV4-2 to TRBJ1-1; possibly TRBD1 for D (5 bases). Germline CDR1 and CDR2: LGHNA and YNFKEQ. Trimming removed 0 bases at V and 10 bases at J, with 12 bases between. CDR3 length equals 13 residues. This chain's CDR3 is CASSQDFGDGAFF. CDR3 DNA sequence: TGTGCCAGCAGCCAAGATTTTGGGGACGGAGCTTTCTTT.

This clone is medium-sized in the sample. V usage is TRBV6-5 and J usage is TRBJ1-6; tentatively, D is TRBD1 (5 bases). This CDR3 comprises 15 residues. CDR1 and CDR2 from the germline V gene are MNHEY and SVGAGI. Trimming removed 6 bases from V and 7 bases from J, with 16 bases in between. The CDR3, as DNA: TGTGCCAGCAGCAAGACCGGGACGTCCAATTCACCCCTCCACTTT. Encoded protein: CASSKTGTSNSPLHF.

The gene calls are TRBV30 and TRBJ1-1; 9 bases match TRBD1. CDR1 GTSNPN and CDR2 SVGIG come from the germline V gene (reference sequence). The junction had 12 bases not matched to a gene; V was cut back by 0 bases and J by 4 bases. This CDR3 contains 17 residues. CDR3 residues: CAWSVGDRVFVGTEAFF. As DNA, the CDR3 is TGTGCCTGGAGTGTAGGGGACAGGGTGTTCGTGGGCACTGAAGCTTTCTTT.

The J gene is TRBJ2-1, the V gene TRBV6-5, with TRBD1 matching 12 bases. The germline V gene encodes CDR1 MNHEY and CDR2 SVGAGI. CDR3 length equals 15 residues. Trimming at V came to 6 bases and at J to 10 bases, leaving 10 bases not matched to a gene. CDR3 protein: CASSTGTGGGREQFF. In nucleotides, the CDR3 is TGTGCCAGCAGCACCGGGACAGGGGGCGGTCGGGAGCAGTTCTTC.

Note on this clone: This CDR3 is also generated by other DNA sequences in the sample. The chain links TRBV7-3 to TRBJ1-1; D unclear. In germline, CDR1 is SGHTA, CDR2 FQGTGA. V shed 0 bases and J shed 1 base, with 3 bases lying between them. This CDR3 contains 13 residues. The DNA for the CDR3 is TGTGCCAGCAGCTTAACAGCGAACACTGAAGCTTTCTTT. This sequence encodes CASSLTANTEAFF.

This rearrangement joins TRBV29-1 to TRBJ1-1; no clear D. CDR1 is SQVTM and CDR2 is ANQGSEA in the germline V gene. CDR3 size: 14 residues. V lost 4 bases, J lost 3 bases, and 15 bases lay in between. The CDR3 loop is CSVVWANYDTEAFF. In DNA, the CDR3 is TGCAGCGTTGTCTGGGCTAATTACGACACTGAAGCTTTCTTT.

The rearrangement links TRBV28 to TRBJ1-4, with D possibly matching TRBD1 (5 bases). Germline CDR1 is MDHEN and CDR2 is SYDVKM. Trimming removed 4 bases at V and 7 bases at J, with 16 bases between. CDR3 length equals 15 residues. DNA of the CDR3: TGTGCCAGCAGTTCCCAGTCTGGGGGAGGTGAAAAACTGTTTTTT. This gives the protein CASSSQSGGGEKLFF.

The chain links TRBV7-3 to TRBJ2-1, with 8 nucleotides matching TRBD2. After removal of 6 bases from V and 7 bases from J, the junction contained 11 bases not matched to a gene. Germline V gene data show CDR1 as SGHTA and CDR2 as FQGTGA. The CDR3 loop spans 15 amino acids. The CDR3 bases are TGTGCCAGCAGTTGGGGACTAGGGGGTGGGAATGAGCAGTTCTTC. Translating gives CASSWGLGGGNEQFF.

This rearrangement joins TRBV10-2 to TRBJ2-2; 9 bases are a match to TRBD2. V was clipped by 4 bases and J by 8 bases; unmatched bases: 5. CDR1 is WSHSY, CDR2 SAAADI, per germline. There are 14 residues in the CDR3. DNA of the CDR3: TGCGCCAGCAGTGTTTTAGCGGGAGCTGGGGAGCTGTTTTTT. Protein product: CASSVLAGAGELFF.

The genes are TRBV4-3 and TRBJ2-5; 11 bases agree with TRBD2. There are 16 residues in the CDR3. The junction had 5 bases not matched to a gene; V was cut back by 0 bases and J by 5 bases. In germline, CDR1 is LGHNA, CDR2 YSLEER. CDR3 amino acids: CASSQEALAGVETQYF. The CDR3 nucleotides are TGCGCCAGCAGCCAAGAGGCACTAGCGGGGGTGGAGACCCAGTACTTC.

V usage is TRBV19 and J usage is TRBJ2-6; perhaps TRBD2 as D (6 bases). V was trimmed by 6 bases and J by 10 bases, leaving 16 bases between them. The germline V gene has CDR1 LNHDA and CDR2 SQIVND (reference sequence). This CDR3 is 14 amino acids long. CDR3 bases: TGTGCCAGTAGCTTTTCTCCGACTAGGAACGTCCTGACTTTC. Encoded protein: CASSFSPTRNVLTF.

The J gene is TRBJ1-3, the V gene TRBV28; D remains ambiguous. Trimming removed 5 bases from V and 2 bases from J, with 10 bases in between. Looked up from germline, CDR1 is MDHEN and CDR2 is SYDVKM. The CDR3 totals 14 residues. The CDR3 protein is CASSPTEAGNTIYF. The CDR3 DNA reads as TGTGCCAGCAGTCCGACGGAGGCTGGAAACACCATATATTTT.

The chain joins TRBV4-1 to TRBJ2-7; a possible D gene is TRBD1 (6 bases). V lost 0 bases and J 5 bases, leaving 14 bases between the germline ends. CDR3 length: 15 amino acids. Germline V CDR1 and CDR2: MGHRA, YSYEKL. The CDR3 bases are TGCGCCAGCAGCCAAGAACACAGGGTGATCCACGAGCAGTACTTC. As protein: CASSQEHRVIHEQYF.

CDR3 in amino acids: CASSLTGKQPQHF. CDR3 in DNA: TGTGCCAGCAGTTTGACAGGTAAACAGCCCCAGCATTTT. The chain links TRBV12-3 or TRBV12-4 to TRBJ1-5, with D maybe TRBD1 (6 bases). The CDR3 sequence is 13 residues long. The V end was cut by 3 bases, the J end by 7 bases, with 10 bases between.

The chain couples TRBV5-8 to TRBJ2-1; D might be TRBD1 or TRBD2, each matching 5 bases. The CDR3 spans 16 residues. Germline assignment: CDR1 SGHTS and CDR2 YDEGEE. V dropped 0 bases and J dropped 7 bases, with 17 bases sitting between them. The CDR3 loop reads CASSLVGVGAGNEQFF. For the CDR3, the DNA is TGTGCCAGCAGCTTGGTGGGGGTTGGGGCCGGGAATGAGCAGTTCTTC.

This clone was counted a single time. The CDR3 protein is CASRWDSRNQPQHF. The CDR3 DNA is TGTGCCAGTAGGTGGGACAGCCGCAATCAGCCCCAGCATTTT. The chain joins TRBV19 to TRBJ1-5, with TRBD1 matching over 7 bases. The CDR3 loop spans 14 amino acids. V dropped 6 bases and J dropped 2; count of bases not matched to a gene: 4. Per germline, CDR1 LNHDA and CDR2 SQIVND (reference sequence).

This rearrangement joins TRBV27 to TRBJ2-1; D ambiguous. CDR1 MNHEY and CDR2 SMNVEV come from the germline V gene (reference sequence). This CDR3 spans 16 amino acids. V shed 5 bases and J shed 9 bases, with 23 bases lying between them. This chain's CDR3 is CASSPSISSPAVEQFF. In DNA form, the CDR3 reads TGTGCCAGCAGTCCCTCCATAAGCAGCCCCGCGGTTGAGCAGTTCTTC.

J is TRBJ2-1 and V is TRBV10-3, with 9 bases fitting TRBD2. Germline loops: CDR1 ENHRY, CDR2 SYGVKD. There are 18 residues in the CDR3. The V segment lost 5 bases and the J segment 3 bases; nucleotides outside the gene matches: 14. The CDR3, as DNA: TGTGCCATCAGTACAGGCTCCTTGACTAGCGGTCACTACAATGAGCAGTTCTTC. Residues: CAISTGSLTSGHYNEQFF.

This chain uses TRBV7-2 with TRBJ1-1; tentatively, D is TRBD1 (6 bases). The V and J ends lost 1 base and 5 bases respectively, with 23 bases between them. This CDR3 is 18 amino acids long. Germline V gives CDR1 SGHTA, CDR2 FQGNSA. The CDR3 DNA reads TGTGCCAGCAGCTTAGTGTCCCGCGCGGAGGGGGGACGGACTGAAGCTTTCTTT. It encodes CASSLVSRAEGGRTEAFF.

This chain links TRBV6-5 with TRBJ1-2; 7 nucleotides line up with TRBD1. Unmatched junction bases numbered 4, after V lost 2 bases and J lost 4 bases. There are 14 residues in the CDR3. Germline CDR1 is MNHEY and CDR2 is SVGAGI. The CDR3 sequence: CASSYHRTGYGYTF. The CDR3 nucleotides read TGTGCCAGCAGTTACCACCGGACAGGCTATGGCTACACCTTC.

CDR3 region: CASSMRDLYGYTF. As DNA, the CDR3 is TGTGCCAGTAGTATGAGGGATCTCTACGGCTACACCTTC. The chain links TRBV19 to TRBJ1-2; no firm D call. The CDR3 has 13 residues. Trimming took off 3 bases at V and 8 bases at J, with 13 bases between the two ends. CDR1 is LNHDA, CDR2 SQIVND, per germline (reference sequence).

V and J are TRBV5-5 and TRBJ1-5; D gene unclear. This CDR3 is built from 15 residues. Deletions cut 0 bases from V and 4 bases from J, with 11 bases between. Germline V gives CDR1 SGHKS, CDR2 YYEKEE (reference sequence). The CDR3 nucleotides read TGTGCCAGCAGCTTGGGCGGGGATTCTAATCAGCCCCAGCATTTT. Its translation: CASSLGGDSNQPQHF.

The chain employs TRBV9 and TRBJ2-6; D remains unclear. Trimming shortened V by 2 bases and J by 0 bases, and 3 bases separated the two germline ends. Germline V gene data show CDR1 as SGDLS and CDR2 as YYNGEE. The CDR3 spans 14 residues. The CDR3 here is CASSVGSGANVLTF. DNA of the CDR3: TGTGCCAGCAGCGTTGGCTCTGGGGCCAACGTCCTGACTTTC.

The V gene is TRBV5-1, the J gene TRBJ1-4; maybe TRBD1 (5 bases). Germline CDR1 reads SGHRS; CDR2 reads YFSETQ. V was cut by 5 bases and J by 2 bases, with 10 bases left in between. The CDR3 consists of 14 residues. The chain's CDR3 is CASRGGTTNEKLFF. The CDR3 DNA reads TGCGCCAGCAGGGGGGGTACGACTAATGAAAAACTGTTTTTT.

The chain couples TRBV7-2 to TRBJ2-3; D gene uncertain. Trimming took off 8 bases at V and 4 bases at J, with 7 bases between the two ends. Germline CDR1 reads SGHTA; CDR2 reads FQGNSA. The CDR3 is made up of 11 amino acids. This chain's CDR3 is CASDQSDTQYF. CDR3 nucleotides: TGTGCCAGCGATCAGTCAGATACGCAGTATTTT.

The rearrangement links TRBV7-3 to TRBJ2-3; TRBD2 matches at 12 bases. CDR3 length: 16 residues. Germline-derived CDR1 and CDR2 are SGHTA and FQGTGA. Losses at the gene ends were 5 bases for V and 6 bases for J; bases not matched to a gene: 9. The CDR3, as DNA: TGTGCCAGCAGCCCAACACTAGCGGGGGGCCGGGATACGCAGTATTTT. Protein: CASSPTLAGGRDTQYF.

Here the CDR3 reads CAWSPLGQGENTEAFF. Here the CDR3 DNA reads TGTGCCTGGAGTCCCCTGGGACAGGGGGAGAACACTGAAGCTTTCTTT. This chain uses TRBV30 with TRBJ1-1; 11 bases are shared with TRBD1. The CDR3 spans 16 residues. J was trimmed by 1 base and V by 2 bases; bases with no gene match: 6. Germline V gene lookup returns CDR1 GTSNPN and CDR2 SVGIG (reference sequence).

The CDR3 DNA follows: TGTGCCACCAGCGGAGGGATGAATCAGCCCCAGCATTTT. Translation gives CATSGGMNQPQHF. The genes are TRBV2 and TRBJ1-5, with no clear D. The CDR3 runs 13 residues. V shed 10 bases and J shed 4 bases, with 14 bases lying between them. Germline V gene lookup returns CDR1 SNHLY and CDR2 FYNNEI.

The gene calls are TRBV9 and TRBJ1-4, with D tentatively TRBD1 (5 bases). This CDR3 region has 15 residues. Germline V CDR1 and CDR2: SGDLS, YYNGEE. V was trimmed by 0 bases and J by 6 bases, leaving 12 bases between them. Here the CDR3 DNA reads TGTGCCAGCAGCGTAGAAGGGTGGGGCGATGAAAAACTGTTTTTT. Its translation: CASSVEGWGDEKLFF.